Listed below are T cell receptor beta chains from one sample, sequenced in a study of T cell clonotyping in hematopoietic cell transplantation. Data came from immunoSEQ multiplex PCR; TCRdb stores just in-frame clones and leaves some out. The repertoire holds tens of thousands of clones, around 86% seen once, with less than 6.5% in the top ten. The sequencing here drew on peripheral blood mononuclear cells, taken before stem cell transplant. These receptors were collected from a man aged 55-75 years with biphenotypic leukemia. Some clones in this sample may be carry-over from other donors' samples. The conserved cysteine and the conserved F or W are not part of the CDR3 here.

CDR3 protein | V gene
ASGRRENTGELF | TRBV6-5
ASSRHPRQGGYT | TRBV28
ASSPAANYGYT | TRBV6-6
ASSRGGPTNTEAF | TRBV5-1
ASLHQGSYTEAF | TRBV13
ASSLPSGGPEPGELF | TRBV27
AWSAHSVLYEQY | TRBV30
ASSGSSYNEQF | TRBV9
AWSGQGIGQY | TRBV30
ASSVHPSQGIAKNIQY | TRBV2
AWTNTYGYT | TRBV30
ASSLGDRPYYGYT | TRBV5-4
ASSREGSGHGYT | TRBV7-2